These 8 T cell receptor beta chains share one sample of origin, sequenced in a study of blood T cell repertoires in COVID-19. Some clones are missing from TCRdb's copy, which holds only in-frame ones; the method was immunoSEQ multiplex PCR. The sample comprises around 140,000 clones, 75% to 90% of which are singletons, and 40% to 55% rests with the top ten. The sample was peripheral blood. Receptors were obtained from a human donor in a cohort sampled during active COVID-19.

This clone was counted many times. The chain uses TRBV9 and TRBJ2-2; perhaps TRBD2 as D (5 bases). Between the trimmed V and J ends, which lost 6 bases and 5 bases, there was a span of 14 bases. The CDR3 has 14 amino acids. Per germline, CDR1 SGDLS and CDR2 YYNGEE. In DNA form, the CDR3 reads TGTGCCAGCACCATCGGACTGAATACCGGGGAGCTGTTTTTT. It encodes CASTIGLNTGELFF.

This clone was observed a single time. The V and J genes are TRBV5-5 and TRBJ1-2; D remains unclear. Germline V gene sequence: CDR1 SGHKS, CDR2 YYEKEE (reference sequence). V lost 0 bases and J 2 bases, leaving 5 bases between the germline ends. The CDR3 contains 13 residues. CDR3 nucleotide sequence: TGTGCCAGCAGCTTGGATAGAAACTATGGCTACACCTTC. Its translation is CASSLDRNYGYTF.

The chain couples TRBV5-5 to TRBJ2-4; D perhaps matches TRBD1 (5 bases). Germline loops: CDR1 SGHKS, CDR2 YYEKEE (reference sequence). The CDR3 runs to 13 residues. V shed 4 bases and J shed 6 bases, with 11 bases lying between them. CDR3 bases: TGTGCCAGCAGCGCGCAGGGCCTAAACATTCAGTACTTC. It translates to CASSAQGLNIQYF.

The chain links TRBV9 to TRBJ1-2; no firm D call. Germline V gives CDR1 SGDLS, CDR2 YYNGEE. V lost 0 bases and J 5 bases, leaving 8 bases between the germline ends. The CDR3 contains 13 residues. The CDR3 region is CASSVDGGYGYTF. CDR3 in DNA: TGTGCCAGCAGCGTAGACGGAGGGTATGGCTACACCTTC.

The chain joins TRBV2 to TRBJ1-5; D unresolved. This CDR3 is built from 15 residues. V dropped 7 bases and J dropped 7 bases, with 20 bases sitting between them. In germline, CDR1 is SNHLY, CDR2 FYNNEI. The CDR3 region has the DNA TGTGCCAGCAAAACCGAGGCGGGAGGGCGGCAGCCCCAGCATTTT. Translating gives CASKTEAGGRQPQHF. Full variable domain (missing parts from reference TRBV2 and TRBJ1-5): EPEVTQTPSHQVTQMGQEVILRCVPISNHLYFYWYRQILGQKVEFLVSFYNNEISEKSEIFDDQFSVERPDGSNFTLKIRSTKLEDSAMYFCASKTEAGGRQPQHFGDGTRLSIL.

The chain uses TRBV11-2 and TRBJ2-7; 8 bases map to TRBD1. Germline-derived CDR1 and CDR2 are SGHAT and FQNNGV. V lost 0 bases and J lost 0; bases outside the gene matches: 4. This CDR3 is built from 16 residues. The CDR3 is CASSLDRDRSSYEQYF. The CDR3 coding sequence is TGTGCCAGCAGCTTAGATCGGGACAGGAGCTCCTACGAGCAGTACTTC.

The rearrangement uses TRBV3-1 (or the pseudogene TRBV3-2) and TRBJ1-1; D may be TRBD1 (5 bases). Trimming cost V 5 bases and J 1 base, with 11 bases left between them. CDR3 length: 14 residues. The germline gives CDR1 LGHDT, CDR2 YNNKEL (reference sequence). For the CDR3, the DNA is TGTGCCAGCAGCGGAACCGACAGGAACACTGAAGCTTTCTTT. It encodes CASSGTDRNTEAFF.

The rearrangement uses TRBV6-5 and TRBJ2-6; D not resolved. V was trimmed by 6 bases and J by 0 bases, leaving 9 bases between them. Per germline, CDR1 MNHEY and CDR2 SVGAGI. This CDR3 comprises 15 residues. The CDR3 reads CASSPVFSGANVLTF. DNA of the CDR3: TGTGCCAGCAGCCCCGTTTTCTCTGGGGCCAACGTCCTGACTTTC.